The clone carrying this T cell receptor (beta chain) turned up a few times. Its target is not known. This sample is drawn from a study of T cell repertoires in cytomegalovirus infection. TCRdb analysed the reads with MiXCR anew, one entry per CDR3 protein. The data show about a million distinct CDR3 sequences, around 32% seen once. Sequencing was performed on cultured CD8+ T cells from PBMCs, taken from culture after CMV antigen stimulation. The receptor's source is a human donor in good health (CMV status not recorded). Some clones in this sample may be carry-over from other donors' samples.

CDR3 residues: CASSPSLGDGANVLTF. The CDR3, as DNA: TGTGCCAGCAGTCCATCCTTAGGTGATGGGGCCAACGTCCTGACTTTC. This sequence joins TRBV27 and TRBJ2-6; D gene uncertain. This CDR3 has 16 amino acids. The V end lost 5 bases, the J end lost 3 bases, and 14 bases lay between the germline ends. CDR1 MNHEY and CDR2 SMNVEV come from the germline V gene (reference sequence). Full variable domain (missing parts from reference TRBV27 and TRBJ2-6): EAQVTQNPRYLITVTGKKLTVTCSQNMNHEYMSWYRQDPGLGLRQIYYSMNVEVTDKGDVPEGYKVSRKEKRNFPLILESPSPNQTSLYFCASSPSLGDGANVLTFGAGSRLTVL.